The sample holds a few counts of the clone carrying this T cell receptor beta chain. The sample originates from a study of blood T cell repertoires in COVID-19. Study information: PBMCs, B-cell-depleted T cells, or T cells provided the cDNA or gDNA that made up the material.

Clones were read by immunoSEQ multiplex PCR, and TCRdb kept only the in-frame ones, dropping some. The table includes hundreds of thousands of clones, 80% to 90% detected once. The sequencing input was PBMCs or T cells enriched from blood (not recorded which). The receptor's source is a woman aged 50 to 60 with acute COVID-19.

The CDR3 region has the DNA TGTGCCACCAGTGATCGGACAGCCAAGAACTATGGCTACACCTTC. Translation: CATSDRTAKNYGYTF. The chain carries TRBV24-1 and TRBJ1-2; TRBD1 might be the D (6 bases). The CDR3 has 15 amino acids. Germline lookup yields CDR1 KGHDR and CDR2 SFDVKD. V was cut by 3 bases and J by 2 bases, with 12 bases left in between.